Following are 13 T cell receptor beta chains from one sample sequenced in a study of blood T cell repertoires in COVID-19. Some clones are missing from TCRdb's copy, which holds only in-frame ones; the method was immunoSEQ multiplex PCR. The data contain 200,000 to 250,000 clones, just over 85% of them singletons. Specimen: peripheral blood. The receptor set was obtained from a man older than 75 with acute or convalescent COVID-19.

The V call is TRBV30, the J call TRBJ2-7; 7 nucleotides match TRBD2. Germline V gene data show CDR1 as GTSNPN and CDR2 as SVGIG (reference sequence). V shed 2 bases and J 2 bases; nucleotides not matched to a gene: 9. The CDR3 loop spans 15 amino acids. DNA for the CDR3: TGTGCCTGGAGTTTAGGTAGCGGGTTAGCCTACGAGCAGTACGTC. It yields the protein CAWSLGSGLAYEQYV.

The chain uses TRBV6-6 and TRBJ2-6, with TRBD1 identical over 7 bases. The junction had 5 bases not matched to a gene; V was cut back by 5 bases and J by 4 bases. Germline V gene data show CDR1 as MNHNY and CDR2 as SVGAGI (reference sequence). The CDR3 extends over 15 amino acids. The chain's CDR3 is CASSNPGQGANVLTF. CDR3 coding DNA: TGTGCCAGCAGTAATCCGGGACAGGGGGCCAACGTCCTGACTTTC.

The CDR3 protein is CASSHLRGLAGDTQYF. CDR3 DNA sequence: TGTGCCAGCAGCCATCTGAGGGGACTAGCGGGAGATACGCAGTATTTT. V usage is TRBV7-9 and J usage is TRBJ2-3, with 12 bases that match TRBD2. This CDR3 is built from 16 residues. V was clipped by 5 bases and J by 5 bases; unmatched bases: 8. Germline CDR1 reads SEHNR; CDR2 reads FQNEAQ (reference sequence).

This clone occurred once. The chain recombines TRBV7-3 with TRBJ1-6; 11 nucleotides agree with TRBD1. The CDR3 spans 14 residues. The germline gives CDR1 SGHTA, CDR2 FQGTGA. V lost 5 bases to trimming and J lost 9 bases; unmatched junction nucleotides: 3. CDR3 loop: CASSGQGAGSPLHF. In nucleotides, the CDR3 is TGTGCCAGCAGCGGACAGGGGGCAGGTTCACCCCTCCACTTT.

The rearrangement joins TRBV20-1 to TRBJ1-1; 8 positions agree with TRBD1. This CDR3 spans 12 amino acids. The J segment lost 8 bases and the V segment lost 3 bases, leaving 5 bases of the junction unmatched. Germline V gene lookup returns CDR1 DFQATT and CDR2 SNEGSKA (reference sequence). CDR3 DNA sequence: TGCAGTGCTAGTCAGGGGGCCGGAGAAGCTTTCTTT. This translates into CSASQGAGEAFF.

The chain has TRBV7-9 and TRBJ1-2; TRBD1 matches at 7 bases. The CDR3 is 17 residues long. Germline-derived CDR1 and CDR2 are SEHNR and FQNEAQ (reference sequence). After removal of 0 bases from V and 2 bases from J, the junction contained 9 bases not matched to a gene. CDR3 nucleotide sequence: TGTGCCAGCAGCTTAGCGCGGGGAAGCAGGGGGAACTATGGCTACACCTTC. Its protein is CASSLARGSRGNYGYTF.

This clone was picked up one time. V is TRBV7-2 and J is TRBJ2-3, with D unclear. Trimming removed 0 bases from V and 5 bases from J, with 6 bases in between. Per germline, CDR1 SGHTA and CDR2 FQGNSA. The CDR3 length is 13 residues. The CDR3 here is CASSLALRDTQYF. The CDR3 coding sequence is TGTGCCAGCAGCTTAGCGCTTAGAGATACGCAGTATTTT.

This clone has a single count. The V gene is TRBV7-3, the J gene TRBJ2-3, with 11 positions matching TRBD1. This CDR3 has 14 residues. Germline V gene sequence: CDR1 SGHTA, CDR2 FQGTGA. After removal of 4 bases from V and 6 bases from J, the junction contained 3 bases not matched to a gene. The CDR3 sequence is CASSSRDRGDTQYF. For the CDR3, the DNA is TGTGCCAGCAGCTCCCGGGACAGGGGGGATACGCAGTATTTT.

The chain is built from TRBV21-1 and TRBJ2-2; TRBD1, as called in the table, went unchecked against the DNA. TRBV21-1 is shown as a pseudogene. The CDR3 covers 16 residues. CDR3 region: CASSAPRGNFSGELFF. DNA of the CDR3: TGTGCCAGCAGCGCCCCCAGGGGTAATTTTTCCGGGGAGCTGTTTTTT.

The chain recombines TRBV6-2 or TRBV6-3 with TRBJ2-1; 10 bases are shared with TRBD2. The germline gives CDR1 MNHEY, CDR2 SVGEGT. The CDR3 sequence is 18 residues long. J lost 4 bases, V lost 5 bases, and 14 bases had no gene match. CDR3 sequence reads: CASSSRLAGVWRYNEQFF. The CDR3 DNA sequence: TGTGCCAGCAGTAGTAGGCTAGCGGGAGTTTGGAGATACAATGAGCAGTTCTTC.

The CDR3 bases are TGTGCCAGCAGTGAAATGGACAGGGCCTACAATGAGCAGTTCTTC. It yields the protein CASSEMDRAYNEQFF. This chain joins TRBV6-1 and TRBJ2-1; 8 nucleotides match TRBD1. The CDR3 runs to 15 residues. In germline, CDR1 is MNHNS, CDR2 SASEGT. V dropped 2 bases and J dropped 2; count of bases not matched to a gene: 2.

This chain links TRBV28 with TRBJ1-4; TRBD1 might be the D (6 bases). The V and J ends lost 6 bases and 3 bases respectively, with 14 bases between them. Germline lookup yields CDR1 MDHEN and CDR2 SYDVKM. CDR3 size: 15 residues. The CDR3, as DNA: TGTGCCAGCAGACCTACTACAGGGTCTAATGAAAAACTGTTTTTT. Amino acids: CASRPTTGSNEKLFF. Combining the CDR3 with reference TRBV28 and TRBJ1-4 gives the whole variable domain DVKVTQSSRYLVKRTGEKVFLECVQDMDHENMFWYRQDPGLGLRLIYFSYDVKMKEKGDIPEGYSVSREKKERFSLILESASTNQTSMYLCASRPTTGSNEKLFFGSGTQLSVL.

A few counts support this clone. The CDR3 sequence is CASSYEGASGSPLHF. As DNA, the CDR3 is TGTGCCAGCAGCTATGAGGGGGCCTCAGGTTCACCCCTCCACTTT. The chain is built from TRBV11-2 and TRBJ1-6, with 7 bases fitting TRBD1. The J segment lost 9 bases and the V segment lost 4 bases, leaving 9 bases of the junction unmatched. Germline loops: CDR1 SGHAT, CDR2 FQNNGV. The CDR3 length is 15 residues.